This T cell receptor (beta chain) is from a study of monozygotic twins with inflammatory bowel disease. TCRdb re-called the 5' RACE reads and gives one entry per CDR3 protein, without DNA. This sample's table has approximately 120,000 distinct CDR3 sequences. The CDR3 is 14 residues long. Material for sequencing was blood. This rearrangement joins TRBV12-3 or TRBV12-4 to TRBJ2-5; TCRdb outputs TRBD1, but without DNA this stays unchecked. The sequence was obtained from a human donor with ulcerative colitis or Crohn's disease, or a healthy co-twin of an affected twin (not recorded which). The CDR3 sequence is CASSPRQGAETQYF.